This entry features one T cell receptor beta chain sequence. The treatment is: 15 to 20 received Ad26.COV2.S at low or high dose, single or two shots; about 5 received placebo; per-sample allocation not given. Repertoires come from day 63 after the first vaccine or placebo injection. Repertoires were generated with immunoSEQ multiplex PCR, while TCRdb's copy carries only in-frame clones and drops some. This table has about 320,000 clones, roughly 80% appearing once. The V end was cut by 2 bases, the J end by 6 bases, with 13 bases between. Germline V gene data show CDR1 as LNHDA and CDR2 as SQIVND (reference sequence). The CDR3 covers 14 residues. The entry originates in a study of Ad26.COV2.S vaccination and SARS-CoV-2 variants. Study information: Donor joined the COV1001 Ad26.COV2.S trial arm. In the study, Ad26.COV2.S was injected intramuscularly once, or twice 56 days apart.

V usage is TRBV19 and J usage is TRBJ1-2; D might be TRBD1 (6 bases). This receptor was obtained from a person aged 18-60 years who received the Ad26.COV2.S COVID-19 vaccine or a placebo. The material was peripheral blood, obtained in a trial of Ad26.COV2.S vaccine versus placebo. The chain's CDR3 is CASSILTGLHGYTF. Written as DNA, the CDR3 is TGTGCCAGTAGTATACTTACAGGGCTGCATGGCTACACCTTC.